This T cell receptor beta chain was identified in a study of cytomegalovirus exposure and HLA in healthy donors. Sequencing used immunoSEQ multiplex PCR; TCRdb keeps in-frame clones, though not all of them. The repertoire consists of about 160,000 clones, with more than 70% occurring once and the leading ten covering approximately 3%. This CDR3 region has 17 residues. Trimming took off 0 bases at V and 7 bases at J, with 19 bases between the two ends. Germline CDR1 is SGHNT and CDR2 is YENEEA. The sample comprised PBMCs. The chain joins TRBV11-3 to TRBJ2-1, with D possibly matching TRBD2 (6 bases). The origin of this receptor is a man aged 18 to 30 in good health and CMV-seronegative. The CDR3: CASSLDSGVPEGNEQFF. In nucleotides, the CDR3 is TGTGCCAGCAGCTTAGATTCGGGAGTCCCCGAAGGTAATGAGCAGTTCTTC.